This TCR beta chain stems from a study of human T cells and chemical hapten exposure. This clonotype was detected ten times or more. J lost 6 bases, V lost 4 bases, and 9 bases had no gene match. CDR1 SGHRS and CDR2 YFSETQ come from the germline V gene. The CDR3 is made up of 16 amino acids. Via MiXCR, TCRdb re-called the RACE reads, giving one row per CDR3 protein. There are 30,000 to 40,000 distinct CDR3 sequences in the sample; around 12% occur only once, and roughly 2% lies in the top ten. This sample's time point: pre-sensitization, week 0. Treatment here: therapeutic diphenylcyclopropenone sensitization with weekly scalp DPC. Before extraction, the whole blood was not fractionated, and total RNA was taken from it.

This receptor was obtained from a woman aged 40 to 55 with alopecia areata. Some clones in this sample may be carry-over from other donors' samples. The V call is TRBV5-1, the J call TRBJ2-5; 13 positions agree with TRBD2. The sample in question was whole blood, obtained in connection with sensitization to the hapten diphenylcyclopropenone (DPC). Here the CDR3 DNA reads TGCGCCAGCAGCCCAGGACTAGCGGGGGCTATGAAGACCCAGTACTTC. Translating it yields CASSPGLAGAMKTQYF.